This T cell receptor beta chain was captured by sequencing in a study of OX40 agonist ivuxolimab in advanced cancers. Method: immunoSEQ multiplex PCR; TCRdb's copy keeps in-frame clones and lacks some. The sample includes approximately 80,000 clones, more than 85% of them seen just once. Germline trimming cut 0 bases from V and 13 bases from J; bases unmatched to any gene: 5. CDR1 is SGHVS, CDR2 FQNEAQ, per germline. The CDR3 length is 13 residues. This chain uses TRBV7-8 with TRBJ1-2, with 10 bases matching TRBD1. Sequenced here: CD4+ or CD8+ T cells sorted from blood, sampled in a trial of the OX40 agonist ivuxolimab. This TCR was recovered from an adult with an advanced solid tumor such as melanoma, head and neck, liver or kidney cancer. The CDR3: CASSLALDRGGTF. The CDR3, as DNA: TGTGCCAGCAGCTTAGCACTGGACAGGGGGGGCACCTTC.